These T cell receptor beta chains were read from a single sample in a study of PD-L1 blockade in urothelial cancer. Sequencing used immunoSEQ multiplex PCR; TCRdb keeps in-frame clones, though not all of them. The table lists about 80,000 clones, around 87% of them singletons. This sample comprised PBMCs, obtained around atezolizumab (anti-PD-L1) treatment. Receptors were obtained from a woman in her 70s with urothelial cancer. The CDR3 runs from the conserved cysteine through the conserved F or W. A D gene is named only where the DNA matches it firmly. Not every row has a clone size; where given, it reads once, few, many or a size class.

d_call | j_call | v_call | clone_size | cdr3_nt | cdr3_aa
- | TRBJ2-7 | TRBV30 | - | TGTGCCTGGAGTCGGGGTGGTGCGGGAGAGCAGTACTTC | CAWSRGGAGEQYF
TRBD2 | TRBJ2-3 | TRBV5-4 | - | TGTGCCAGCAGCACAGCTAGCGGAAACACAGATACGCAGTATTTT | CASSTASGNTDTQYF
- | TRBJ1-1 | TRBV27 | - | TGTGCCAGCAGTTTACCCCCCGGGGGTGGGACTGAAGCTTTCTTT | CASSLPPGGGTEAFF
TRBD2 | TRBJ2-7 | TRBV7-2 | - | TGTGCCAGCAGCCCCGTACTAGCGGGAGTGTACGAGCAGTACTTC | CASSPVLAGVYEQYF
TRBD2 | TRBJ2-1 | TRBV7-9 | - | TGTGCCAGCGGACTAGCGGGGACCCCCGGTGAGCAGTTCTTC | CASGLAGTPGEQFF
TRBD1 | TRBJ2-5 | TRBV4-1 | - | TGCGCCAGCAGCCAAGTGAGGGTGGACAGGGTGGCAGAGACCCAGTACTTC | CASSQVRVDRVAETQYF
TRBD1 | TRBJ2-7 | TRBV5-1 | - | TGCGCCAGCAGCCGCGCCGGGACAGGAATCCACGAGCAGTACTTC | CASSRAGTGIHEQYF
- | TRBJ1-1 | TRBV6-4 | - | TGTGCCAGCAGAGCCGGGACAACGAACACTGAAGCTTTCTTT | CASRAGTTNTEAFF
- | TRBJ1-3 | TRBV9 | - | TGTGCCAGCAGCGAGGAACCAGGGTTTGGAAACACCATATATTTT | CASSEEPGFGNTIYF
- | TRBJ2-3 | TRBV7-9 | - | TGTGCCAGCAGCTTAGCGAGGATAAGACTAACCCCCCGCACAGATACGCAGTATTTT | CASSLARIRLTPRTDTQYF
TRBD2 | TRBJ2-1 | TRBV15 | - | TGTGCCACGTCCTCGGATAAATCCGGGACTAGGTTAAGGGAGCAGTTCTTC | CATSSDKSGTRLREQFF
- | TRBJ2-2 | TRBV29-1 | - | TGCAGCGTTCGAACAGGGACGAACACCGGGGAGCTGTTTTTT | CSVRTGTNTGELFF
TRBD2 | TRBJ2-3 | TRBV5-6 | - | TGTGCCAGCAGCTTGGTAGGGCTAGCGGGGACCACAGATACGCAGTATTTT | CASSLVGLAGTTDTQYF
TRBD1 | TRBJ1-3 | TRBV5-1 | - | TGCGCCAGCAGCCCGGACAGGGCTGGAAACACCATATATTTT | CASSPDRAGNTIYF
TRBD1 | TRBJ2-3 | TRBV5-1 | - | TGCGCCAGCAGCCTGGGACAGATCACAGATACGCAGTATTTT | CASSLGQITDTQYF
TRBD1 | TRBJ2-3 | TRBV28 | - | TGTGCCAGCAGCATACAGACAGGGACGAGAGATACGCAGTATTTT | CASSIQTGTRDTQYF
TRBD1 | TRBJ2-3 | TRBV29-1 | - | TGCAGCGCTTGCCGCACGGACAGGACAGAGGGCACAGATACGCAGTATTTT | CSACRTDRTEGTDTQYF
- | TRBJ2-5 | TRBV5-6 | once | TGTGCCAGCAGCCGAGGACAGGGTTGGGGGGGAGAGACCCAGTACTTC | CASSRGQGWGGETQYF
- | TRBJ2-5 | TRBV5-1 | few | TGCGCCAGCACCCTACAAGAGACCCAGTACTTC | CASTLQETQYF
TRBD1 | TRBJ1-5 | TRBV19 | few | TGTGCCAGTAGTATAATCACAGGGGGCGTTGGATATAGCAATCAGCCCCAGCATTTT | CASSIITGGVGYSNQPQHF
- | TRBJ1-2 | TRBV27 | - | TGTGCCAGCAGTTGGGTCGGAGGGTCCGGCTACACCTTC | CASSWVGGSGYTF
TRBD2 | TRBJ2-1 | TRBV9 | - | TGTGCCAGCAGCGTAGGGAGCGGGAGTGTTGAGCAGTTCTTC | CASSVGSGSVEQFF
TRBD1 | TRBJ2-2 | TRBV5-4 | - | TGTGCCAGCAGAAGGGACAGGGATAACACCGGGGAGCTGTTTTTT | CASRRDRDNTGELFF
- | TRBJ1-5 | TRBV19 | - | TGTGCCACCGGTTTGCACCACTATAGCAATCAGCCCCAGCATTTT | CATGLHHYSNQPQHF
- | TRBJ2-5 | TRBV5-1 | - | TGCGCCAGCAGCTTGGCCGAGGGTGAAGAGACCCAGTACTTC | CASSLAEGEETQYF
- | TRBJ1-1 | TRBV18 | - | TGTGCCAGCTCACCTGGGGCAAACACTGAAGCTTTCTTT | CASSPGANTEAFF
- | TRBJ2-2 | TRBV18 | - | TGTGCCAGCTCGCCCCTAGCAGCAGCGAACACCGGGGAGCTGTTTTTT | CASSPLAAANTGELFF
- | TRBJ1-1 | TRBV4-1 | - | TGCGCCAGCAGCCCAGGACAGAGGGGTACCACTGAAGCTTTCTTT | CASSPGQRGTTEAFF
- | TRBJ2-7 | TRBV10-3 | - | TGTGCCATCAGTAGCCGGGACATTTCCTACGAGCAGTACTTC | CAISSRDISYEQYF
TRBD2 | TRBJ2-1 | TRBV7-3 | once | TGTGCCAGCAGCCCCCCCTCCGAAAGCGGGACTAGCGGGAGGACCACCTACAATGAGCAGTTCTTC | CASSPPSESGTSGRTTYNEQFF
- | TRBJ2-1 | TRBV2 | - | TGTGCCAGCAGTGAGCCGCGGGACTTATCTGGGTGGTTCTTC | CASSEPRDLSGWFF
TRBD1 | TRBJ1-2 | TRBV19 | - | TGTGCCAGTAGTATCGAGACAGGGGTGCTTTATGGCTACACCTTC | CASSIETGVLYGYTF
- | TRBJ2-7 | TRBV28 | - | TGTGCCAGCAAGCCGGGACATCTAACCTACGAGCAGTACTTC | CASKPGHLTYEQYF